Below are 10 T cell receptor beta chains sequenced from a single sample in a study of T cells in Graves' hyperthyroidism and ophthalmopathy. TCR beta CDR3 regions were amplified from RNA. First-round RT-PCR of the TCR CDR3 relied on the HTBI primer set. A single record per CDR3 protein comes from TCRdb applying MiXCR to the multiplex PCR reads. The profile covers 750,000 to 950,000 distinct CDR3 sequences, with 38% appearing a single time and around 10% taken by the ten largest. The specimen sequenced was blood. The receptors were gathered from a young man with Graves' hyperthyroidism.

This clonotype was picked up many times. The V call is TRBV15, the J call TRBJ1-2; a weak D match, TRBD1 (6 bases). V gave up 4 bases and J gave up 7 bases, with 13 bases separating them. Per the germline V gene, CDR1 is LNHNV and CDR2 is YYDKDF (reference sequence). This CDR3 is 13 amino acids long. The chain's CDR3 is CATSKDSRFGYTF. The DNA of the CDR3 is TGTGCCACCAGCAAGGACAGCCGATTTGGCTACACCTTC.

The rearrangement uses TRBV7-9 and TRBJ1-2; D is ambiguous. The CDR3 sequence is 14 residues long. The germline V gene encodes CDR1 SEHNR and CDR2 FQNEAQ (reference sequence). The germline V and J ends were trimmed by 5 bases and 2 bases, with 12 bases remaining between them. The DNA for the CDR3 is TGTGCCAGCAGCATCCAGGCCGGGAACTATGGCTACACCTTC. Its translation: CASSIQAGNYGYTF.

Only a few counts were recorded for this clonotype. V gene TRBV7-2 combines with J gene TRBJ1-3; D ambiguous. V was clipped by 0 bases and J by 3 bases, with 9 bases between them. Germline CDR1 SGHTA, CDR2 FQGNSA. The CDR3 runs 15 residues. Here the CDR3 reads CASSLAPGYGNTIYF. CDR3 DNA: TGTGCCAGCAGCTTAGCCCCGGGATATGGAAACACCATATATTTT.

The sample holds many counts of this clonotype. The chain employs TRBV12-3 or TRBV12-4 and TRBJ2-5; no definite D call. CDR3 size: 8 residues. V lost 6 bases and J 14 bases, leaving 7 bases between the germline ends. Here the CDR3 reads CASSPCYF. CDR3 DNA: TGTGCCAGCAGCCCTTGCTACTTC.

This sequence joins TRBV25-1 and TRBJ1-2, with D tentatively TRBD1 (5 bases). The CDR3 runs 13 residues. Trimming left V 5 bases short and J 2 bases short, with 9 bases between. Germline V gene sequence: CDR1 MGHDK, CDR2 SYGVNS. DNA for the CDR3: TGTGCCAGCAGTACCGGGACCAACTATGGCTACACCTTC. Translated, it gives CASSTGTNYGYTF.

V and J are TRBV2 and TRBJ2-6; D gene ambiguous. The CDR3 totals 13 residues. Germline CDR1 SNHLY, CDR2 FYNNEI. Trimming stripped 8 bases from V and 4 bases from J, with 9 bases between. The CDR3 region is CASVEQGANVLTF. In nucleotides, the CDR3 is TGTGCCAGCGTCGAACAGGGGGCCAACGTCCTGACTTTC.

The sample holds many counts of this clonotype. The rearrangement joins TRBV10-3 to TRBJ1-1; the D gene is possibly TRBD1 (5 bases). The CDR3 runs 15 residues. V dropped 6 bases and J dropped 6 bases, with 20 bases sitting between them. CDR1 is ENHRY and CDR2 is SYGVKD in the germline V gene. As DNA, the CDR3 is TGTGCCATCAGCGGAGGAGGGGTTGTACGCTCTGAAGCTTTCTTT. It specifies CAISGGGVVRSEAFF.

This clonotype was counted many times. The rearrangement links TRBV29-1 to TRBJ1-2; a possible D gene is TRBD1 (6 bases). The CDR3 consists of 13 residues. Deletions cut 6 bases from V and 1 base from J, with 12 bases between. CDR1 SQVTM and CDR2 ANQGSEA come from the germline V gene. DNA for the CDR3: TGCAGCGTCCCAACAGGGTTTAACTATGGCTACACCTTC. Translated, it gives CSVPTGFNYGYTF.

The gene calls are TRBV20-1 and TRBJ2-7; a possible D gene is TRBD2 (6 bases). Trimming shortened V by 3 bases and J by 0 bases, and 12 bases separated the two germline ends. The germline gives CDR1 DFQATT, CDR2 SNEGSKA (reference sequence). This CDR3 is 14 amino acids long. In nucleotides, the CDR3 is TGCAGTGCTAGTCTCGGGGGAGGCTCCTACGAGCAGTACTTC. Translation: CSASLGGGSYEQYF.

The chain couples TRBV12-3 or TRBV12-4 to TRBJ1-5; 11 positions match TRBD1. V trimming: 3 bases; J trimming: 3 bases; junction bases outside the gene matches: 7. CDR3 size: 17 residues. CDR3 region: CASSFSGTGGINQPQHF. Here the CDR3 DNA reads TGTGCCAGCAGTTTTTCCGGGACAGGGGGGATCAATCAGCCCCAGCATTTT.